This is a list of T cell receptor beta chains from one sample in a study of cytomegalovirus exposure and HLA in healthy donors. Generated by immunoSEQ multiplex PCR, the TCRdb table keeps only in-frame clones and is missing some. This table holds 150,000 to 200,000 clones, about four fifths found once. Sequencing used PBMCs. The receptors come from a man aged 35 to 55 in good health and CMV-seropositive. CDR3s include the opening cysteine and the closing phenylalanine or tryptophan. The D gene is left open where the match is weak. Not every row has a clone size; where given, it reads once, few, many or a size class.

NA,TRBV5-1,NA,TRBJ2-1,TGCGCCAGCAGCTTGGTTGGGGGGTTCTCCTACAATGAGCAGTTCTTC,CASSLVGGFSYNEQFF
TRBD1,TRBV19,NA,TRBJ1-1,TGTGCCAGTAATTCACAGGGGGGCTCTTTGCGAGCTTTCTTT,CASNSQGGSLRAFF
NA,TRBV5-1,NA,TRBJ1-4,TGCGCCAGCAGCTTGGGGTACAGCTATAATGAAAAACTGTTTTTT,CASSLGYSYNEKLFF
NA,TRBV19,few,TRBJ2-2,TGTGCCAGTTTGTCTAGAGTCGGGGAGCTGTTTTTT,CASLSRVGELFF
NA,TRBV2,NA,TRBJ2-5,TGTGCCAGCAGTGAAGCAGGGAGGGAGACCCAGTACTTC,CASSEAGRETQYF
NA,TRBV2,NA,TRBJ1-2,TGTGCCAGCAGTGAAATGGGGGAGGGTGGCTACACCTTC,CASSEMGEGGYTF
TRBD2,TRBV7-2,NA,TRBJ2-5,TGTGCCAGCAGCGTTTCTAGCGGGGGGGCTATGGAGACCCAGTACTTC,CASSVSSGGAMETQYF
NA,TRBV27,NA,TRBJ1-5,TGTGCCAGCAGTTTGAGAGGAGTCGGCGATCAGCCCCAGCATTTT,CASSLRGVGDQPQHF
TRBD1,TRBV7-9,NA,TRBJ1-4,TGTGCCAGCAGCTTGGGACAGGGGGCGGAAAAACTGTTTTTT,CASSLGQGAEKLFF
NA,TRBV2,NA,TRBJ2-5,TGTGCCAGCAGGGTGGGCGAGACCCAGTACTTC,CASRVGETQYF